The source of this T cell receptor beta chain is a study of T cell repertoires in cytomegalovirus infection (dated by TCRdb to about 2019). Context from the whole study: Donor HLA type was relevant to the analysis, because carriage of CMV infection together with the matching HLA type was indicated by public TCR beta signatures. Points the paper makes about the study in general: The ex vivo response was dominated by HLA-C-restricted CMV-specific TCR beta clonotypes, and the single most frequent clonotype in two of eight donors was supplied by these HLA-C-restricted clonotypes. In both this cohort and an independent roughly 350-donor cohort, the cumulative frequency of public TCR beta family members distinguished carriers of CMV infection plus the relevant HLA type.

For this clonotype: Its recognized antigen is unknown. No qualities accompany the bases; no much larger clone lies one base away.

The run used an Illumina HiSeq 1500. The public reads were quality trimmed at Q25 with fastp and then assembled into clones with MiXCR by TCRdb, keeping productive beta chains. Each entry is one CDR3 protein sequence, shown with its most common DNA and genes. The sample table records around 740,000 distinct CDR3 sequences; about 40% of these occur just once. 2.5% to 3.5% of the sample is in the top ten clones. The CDR3 runs 15 residues from the cysteine to the phenylalanine. Kept here is only the CDR3 DNA, which spans 45 bases and is read in frame from base 1. Sequences LGHNA (CDR1) and YNFKEQ (CDR2) are obtained from the germline V gene. The junction shows trimming of 4 bases on V and 5 bases on J, plus 17 bases between the germline ends.

The source of this sequence is a human donor in good health (CMV status not recorded). Some clones in this sample may be carry-over from other donors' samples. The sample was PBMCs. The sequence is built from TRBV4-2 and TRBJ1-2, and TRBD1 may be the D gene, going by 6 matching bases. The nucleotide sequence reads TGTGCCAGCAGCCCAGAAACAGGGTACGTGTATGGCTACACCTTC. The encoded protein is CASSPETGYVYGYTF.